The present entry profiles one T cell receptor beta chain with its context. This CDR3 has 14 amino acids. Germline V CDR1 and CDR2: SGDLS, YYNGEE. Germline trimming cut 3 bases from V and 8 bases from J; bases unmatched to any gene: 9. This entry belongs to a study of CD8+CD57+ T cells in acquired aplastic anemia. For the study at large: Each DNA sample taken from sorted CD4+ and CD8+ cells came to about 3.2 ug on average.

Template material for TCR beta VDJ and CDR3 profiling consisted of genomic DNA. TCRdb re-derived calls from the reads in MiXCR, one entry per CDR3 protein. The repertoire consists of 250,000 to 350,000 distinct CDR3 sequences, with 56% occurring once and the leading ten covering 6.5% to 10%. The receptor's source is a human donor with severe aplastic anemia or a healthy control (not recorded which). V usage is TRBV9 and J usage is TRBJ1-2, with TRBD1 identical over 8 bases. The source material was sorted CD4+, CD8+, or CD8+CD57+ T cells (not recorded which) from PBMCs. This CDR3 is CASSEMTGAGGYTF. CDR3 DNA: TGTGCCAGCAGCGAAATGACAGGGGCGGGGGGCTACACCTTC.